This entry lists 16 T cell receptor beta chains sequenced from one sample in a study of beta chain features in type 1 diabetes. What was sequenced were expressed TCRB transcripts, since all of the isolated RNA had been reverse transcribed. The table came from immunoSEQ multiplex PCR; TCRdb's copy has only in-frame clones and leaves some out. The sample includes some 150,000 clones, about 9.4% of them seen just once. The sequencing sample was made of naive CD4+ T cells from blood. Receptors originate from a man in his late teens or twenties in good health.

The chain couples TRBV4-3 to TRBJ2-2; D is ambiguous. The CDR3 runs 14 residues. The germline V gene encodes CDR1 LGHNA and CDR2 YSLEER. V was pared by 0 bases and J by 2 bases, with 4 bases between. CDR3 sequence (DNA): TGCGCCAGCAGCCAAGAGACTAACACCGGGGAGCTGTTTTTT. This translates into CASSQETNTGELFF.

A few counts support this clone. The chain combines TRBV6-5 with TRBJ1-2; D is undetermined. The CDR3 is 15 residues long. V lost 6 bases to trimming and J lost 4 bases, with 18 bases between them. CDR1 and CDR2 (germline): MNHEY, SVGAGI. The CDR3 sequence is CASRFGTAGGYGYTF. CDR3 in DNA: TGTGCCAGCAGATTTGGCACGGCGGGAGGCTATGGCTACACCTTC.

This clone appeared a few times. The V and J genes are TRBV11-3 and TRBJ2-7, with no clear D. Trimming took off 5 bases at V and 0 bases at J, with 11 bases between the two ends. Germline values: CDR1 SGHNT, CDR2 YENEEA. This CDR3 region has 14 residues. CDR3: CASSPYESSYEQYF. The CDR3 nucleotides read TGTGCCAGCAGCCCATACGAGAGCTCCTACGAGCAGTACTTC. Full variable domain (missing parts from reference TRBV11-3 and TRBJ2-7): EAGVVQSPRYKIIEKKQPVAFWCNPISGHNTLYWYLQNLGQGPELLIRYENEEAVDDSQLPKDRFSAERLKGVDSTLKIQPAELGDSAVYLCASSPYESSYEQYFGPGTRLTVT.

This clone was recorded a few times. V usage is TRBV9 and J usage is TRBJ2-1; 9 nucleotides align to TRBD2. V dropped 0 bases and J dropped 4; count of bases not matched to a gene: 8. Per germline, CDR1 SGDLS and CDR2 YYNGEE. The CDR3 covers 17 residues. CDR3 loop: CASSVEGPAGGYNEQFF. The CDR3 nucleotides read TGTGCCAGCAGCGTAGAGGGGCCAGCGGGGGGTTACAATGAGCAGTTCTTC.

V and J are TRBV7-2 and TRBJ2-3; D unclear. Germline-derived CDR1 and CDR2 are SGHTA and FQGNSA. There are 14 residues in the CDR3. The V end was cut by 5 bases, the J end by 2 bases, with 11 bases between. In nucleotides, the CDR3 is TGTGCCAGCAGCCTACGTCAAACCACAGATACGCAGTATTTT. Amino acids: CASSLRQTTDTQYF.

The table lists this clone with a few counts. The chain has TRBV6-5 and TRBJ1-4, with 10 bases identical to TRBD1. Unmatched junction bases numbered 5, after V lost 5 bases and J lost 8 bases. From germline, CDR1 is MNHEY and CDR2 SVGAGI. The length of the CDR3 is 14 residues. CDR3 nucleotides: TGTGCCAGCAGTCCGGGACAGGGGCGGGAAAAACTGTTTTTT. Protein product: CASSPGQGREKLFF.

This clone showed up many times. The V and J genes are TRBV5-6 and TRBJ2-1, with TRBD1 as a possible D gene (6 bases). The CDR3 extends over 15 amino acids. With 0 bases removed from V and 7 bases from J, the gap between germline ends came to 14 bases. Germline assignment: CDR1 SGHDT and CDR2 YYEEEE. The CDR3: CASSLAAGVRNEQFF. The CDR3 coding sequence is TGTGCCAGCAGCTTGGCGGCAGGGGTACGGAATGAGCAGTTCTTC.

This clone showed up just a few times. V gene TRBV7-6 combines with J gene TRBJ2-3, with 9 bases fitting TRBD2. Looked up from germline, CDR1 is SGHVS and CDR2 is FNYEAQ. The V gene end was trimmed by 2 bases and the J gene end by 5 bases; junction bases not matched to a gene: 8. The CDR3 runs to 16 residues. The CDR3 DNA is TGTGCCAGCAGCTTACAAGGCGGGGGGGCTAGAGATACGCAGTATTTT. Translating it yields CASSLQGGGARDTQYF.

This clone was seen a few times. The chain links TRBV11-3 to TRBJ2-1; a weak D match, TRBD2 (7 bases). Deletions cut 1 base from V and 2 bases from J, with 9 bases between. Germline CDR1 reads SGHNT; CDR2 reads YENEEA. The CDR3 length is 15 residues. CDR3 sequence: CASSLAGGTYNEQFF. CDR3 DNA sequence: TGTGCCAGCAGCTTAGCGGGGGGCACCTACAATGAGCAGTTCTTC. Looking up the rest from reference TRBV11-3 and TRBJ2-1 gives the full variable domain: EAGVVQSPRYKIIEKKQPVAFWCNPISGHNTLYWYLQNLGQGPELLIRYENEEAVDDSQLPKDRFSAERLKGVDSTLKIQPAELGDSAVYLCASSLAGGTYNEQFFGPGTRLTVL.

This chain connects TRBV6-5 to TRBJ2-7; 8 bases match TRBD1. V lost 4 bases to trimming and J lost 10 bases; unmatched junction nucleotides: 9. Germline V CDR1 and CDR2: MNHEY, SVGAGI. The CDR3 runs 13 residues. Here the CDR3 reads CASSWDRLAFQYF. CDR3 in DNA: TGTGCCAGCAGTTGGGACAGGCTAGCTTTTCAGTACTTC.

The J gene is TRBJ2-5, the V gene TRBV9, with D possibly matching TRBD2 (6 bases). The CDR3 extends over 15 amino acids. Between the trimmed V and J ends, which lost 4 bases and 2 bases, there was a span of 15 bases. Germline V gives CDR1 SGDLS, CDR2 YYNGEE. The CDR3: CASSHQRVPQETQYF. The CDR3 DNA is TGTGCCAGCAGCCACCAGCGGGTACCACAAGAGACCCAGTACTTC.

This chain links TRBV10-3 with TRBJ2-1; D is perhaps TRBD1 (6 bases). Germline V CDR1 and CDR2: ENHRY, SYGVKD. V shed 1 base and J shed 6 bases, with 13 bases lying between them. This CDR3 comprises 15 residues. This chain's CDR3 is CAISEYRTGPNEQFF. The CDR3 nucleotides read TGTGCCATCAGTGAGTATAGAACAGGGCCCAATGAGCAGTTCTTC.

This chain connects TRBV11-2 to TRBJ1-2; no clear D gene. V was clipped by 0 bases and J by 1 base, with 9 bases between them. Germline V gives CDR1 SGHAT, CDR2 FQNNGV. The CDR3 sequence is 15 residues long. This CDR3 reads CASSLDHGDNYGYTF. The CDR3 region has the DNA TGTGCCAGCAGCTTAGATCACGGGGATAACTATGGCTACACCTTC.

The sample holds a few counts of this clone. The CDR3 protein is CASSIRFIGTGGEGRGYTF. The CDR3 coding sequence is TGTGCCAGTAGTATACGATTTATCGGGACAGGGGGCGAAGGACGCGGCTACACCTTC. The J gene is TRBJ1-2, the V gene TRBV19, with 12 bases matching TRBD1. Germline assignment: CDR1 LNHDA and CDR2 SQIVND (reference sequence). V trimming: 2 bases; J trimming: 8 bases; junction bases outside the gene matches: 18. This CDR3 region has 19 residues.

This chain links TRBV4-1 with TRBJ2-1; 12 bases match TRBD1. This CDR3 contains 15 residues. CDR1 MGHRA and CDR2 YSYEKL come from the germline V gene. The trim removed 8 bases at V and 7 bases at J, leaving 9 bases unmatched. The DNA of the CDR3 is TGCGCCAGCGAGCGGGGACAGGGGGCTCGGAATGAGCAGTTCTTC. Its protein product is CASERGQGARNEQFF.

This clone was found a few times. The V and J genes are TRBV7-2 and TRBJ2-5, with TRBD2 matching over 8 bases. The CDR3 has 12 residues. Germline assignment: CDR1 SGHTA and CDR2 FQGNSA. Losses at the gene ends were 6 bases for V and 4 bases for J; bases not matched to a gene: 1. This chain's CDR3 is CASSGLAETQYF. The CDR3 region has the DNA TGTGCCAGCAGTGGACTAGCAGAGACCCAGTACTTC.